This T cell receptor (beta chain) was retrieved from a study of blood T cell repertoires in COVID-19. Overall study: Spain, Italy and the United States supplied samples that represented acute and convalescent COVID-19.

The CDR3 is made up of 13 amino acids. V was trimmed by 0 bases and J by 8 bases, leaving 11 bases between them. CDR1 and CDR2 from the germline V gene are SGHNT and YYREEE (reference sequence). Sequencing was performed with immunoSEQ multiplex PCR; in TCRdb, only in-frame clones are kept and a portion is missing. The sample yields fewer than 250,000 clones, around nine tenths seen once. This clone turned up a few times. The sample taken for sequencing was peripheral blood. The receptor comes from a woman aged 60-70 years who had recovered from COVID-19. This rearrangement joins TRBV5-4 to TRBJ1-2; tentative D call: TRBD1 (5 bases). The CDR3 loop reads CASSLESGWGYTF. The CDR3 nucleotides are TGTGCCAGCAGCTTGGAGTCAGGGTGGGGCTACACCTTC.